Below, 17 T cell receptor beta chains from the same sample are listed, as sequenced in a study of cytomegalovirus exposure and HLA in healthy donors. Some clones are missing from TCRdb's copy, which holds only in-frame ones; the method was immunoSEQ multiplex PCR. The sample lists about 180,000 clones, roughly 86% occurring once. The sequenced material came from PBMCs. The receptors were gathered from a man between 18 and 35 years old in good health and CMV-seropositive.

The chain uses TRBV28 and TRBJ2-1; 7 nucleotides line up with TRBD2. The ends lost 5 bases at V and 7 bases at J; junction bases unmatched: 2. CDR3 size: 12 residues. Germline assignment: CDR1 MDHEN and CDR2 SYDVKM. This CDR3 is CASSPSGNEQFF. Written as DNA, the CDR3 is TGTGCCAGCAGTCCTAGCGGTAATGAGCAGTTCTTC.

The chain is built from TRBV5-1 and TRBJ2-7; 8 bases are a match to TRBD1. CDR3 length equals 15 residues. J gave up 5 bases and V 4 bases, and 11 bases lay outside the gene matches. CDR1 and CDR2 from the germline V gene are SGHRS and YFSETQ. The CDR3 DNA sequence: TGCGCCAGCAGCCCGGCGGTGCAGGGGGCCCACGAGCAGTACTTC. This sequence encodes CASSPAVQGAHEQYF.

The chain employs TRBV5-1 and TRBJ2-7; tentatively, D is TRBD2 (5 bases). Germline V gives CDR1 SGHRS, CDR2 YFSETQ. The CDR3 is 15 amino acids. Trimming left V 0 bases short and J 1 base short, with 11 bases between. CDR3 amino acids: CASSLEWERSYEQYF. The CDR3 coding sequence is TGCGCCAGCAGCTTGGAGTGGGAGAGGTCCTACGAGCAGTACTTC.

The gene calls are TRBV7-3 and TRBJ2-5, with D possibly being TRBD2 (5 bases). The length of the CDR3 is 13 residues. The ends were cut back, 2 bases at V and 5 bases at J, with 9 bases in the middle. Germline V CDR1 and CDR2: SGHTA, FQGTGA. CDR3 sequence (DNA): TGTGCCAGCAGCTTAGGGCTAGCTGAGACCCAGTACTTC. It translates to CASSLGLAETQYF.

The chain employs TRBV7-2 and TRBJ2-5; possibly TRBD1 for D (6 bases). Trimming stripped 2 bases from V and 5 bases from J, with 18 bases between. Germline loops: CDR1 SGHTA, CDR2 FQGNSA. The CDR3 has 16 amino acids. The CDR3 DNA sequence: TGTGCCAGCAGCTTACTAGGGGGAGCGGACGGCGAGACCCAGTACTTC. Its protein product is CASSLLGGADGETQYF.

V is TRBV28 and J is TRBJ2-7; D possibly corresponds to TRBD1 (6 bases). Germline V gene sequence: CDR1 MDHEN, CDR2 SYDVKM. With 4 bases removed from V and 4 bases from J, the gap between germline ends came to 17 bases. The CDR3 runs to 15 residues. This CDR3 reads CASSSTGLGSYEQYF. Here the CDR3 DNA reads TGTGCCAGCAGTTCAACAGGGTTAGGTTCGTACGAGCAGTACTTC.

CDR3 DNA sequence: TGTGCCAGCAGCGTAGGAGGGCGTCGTAGCGGGGAGCTGTTTTTT. Protein sequence: CASSVGGRRSGELFF. The J gene is TRBJ2-2, the V gene TRBV9, with D maybe TRBD2 (5 bases). The CDR3 extends over 15 amino acids. Looked up from germline, CDR1 is SGDLS and CDR2 is YYNGEE. V was trimmed by 0 bases and J by 7 bases, leaving 13 bases between them.

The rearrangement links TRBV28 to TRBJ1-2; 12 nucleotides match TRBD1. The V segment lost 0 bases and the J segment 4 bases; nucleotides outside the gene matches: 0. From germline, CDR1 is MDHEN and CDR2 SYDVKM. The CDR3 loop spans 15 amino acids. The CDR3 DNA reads TGTGCCAGCAGTTTATGGGGACAGGGGGCCTATGGCTACACCTTC. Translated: CASSLWGQGAYGYTF.

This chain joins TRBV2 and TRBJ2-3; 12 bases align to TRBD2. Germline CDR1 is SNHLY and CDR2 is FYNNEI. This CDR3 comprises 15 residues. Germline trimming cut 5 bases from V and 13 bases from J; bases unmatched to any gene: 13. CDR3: CASSPVLAGGREEYF. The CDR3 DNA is TGTGCCAGCAGTCCCGTACTAGCGGGGGGCCGAGAGGAGTATTTT.

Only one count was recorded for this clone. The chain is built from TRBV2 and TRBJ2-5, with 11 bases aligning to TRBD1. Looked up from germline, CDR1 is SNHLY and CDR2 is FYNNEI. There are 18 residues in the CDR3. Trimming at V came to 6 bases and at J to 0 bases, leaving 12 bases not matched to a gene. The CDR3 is CASRTGQGAITYQETQYF. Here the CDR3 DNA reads TGTGCCAGCAGAACCGGACAGGGGGCTATCACGTACCAAGAGACCCAGTACTTC. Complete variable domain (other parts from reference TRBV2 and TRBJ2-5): EPEVTQTPSHQVTQMGQEVILRCVPISNHLYFYWYRQILGQKVEFLVSFYNNEISEKSEIFDDQFSVERPDGSNFTLKIRSTKLEDSAMYFCASRTGQGAITYQETQYFGPGTRLLVL.

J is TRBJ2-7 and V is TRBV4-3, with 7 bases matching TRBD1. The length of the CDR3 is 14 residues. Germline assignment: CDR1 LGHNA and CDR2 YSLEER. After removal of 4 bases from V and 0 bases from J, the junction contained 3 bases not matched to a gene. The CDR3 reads CASSPDRSSYEQYF. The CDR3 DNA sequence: TGCGCCAGCAGCCCGGACAGGAGCTCCTACGAGCAGTACTTC.

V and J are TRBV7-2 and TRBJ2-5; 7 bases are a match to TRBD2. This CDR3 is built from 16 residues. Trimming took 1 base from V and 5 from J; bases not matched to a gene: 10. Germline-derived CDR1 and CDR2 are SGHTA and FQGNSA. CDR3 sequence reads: CASSLVGSGPLETQYF. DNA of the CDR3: TGTGCCAGCAGCTTAGTGGGTAGCGGGCCTCTGGAGACCCAGTACTTC.

CDR3 residues: CASSNPGGLENTEAFF. In nucleotides, the CDR3 is TGCGCCAGCAGCAACCCAGGGGGCCTTGAGAACACTGAAGCTTTCTTT. The chain joins TRBV5-1 to TRBJ1-1, with 8 bases that match TRBD1. V lost 4 bases, J lost 1 base, and 9 bases stayed unmatched. This CDR3 contains 16 residues. Germline CDR1 and CDR2: SGHRS and YFSETQ.

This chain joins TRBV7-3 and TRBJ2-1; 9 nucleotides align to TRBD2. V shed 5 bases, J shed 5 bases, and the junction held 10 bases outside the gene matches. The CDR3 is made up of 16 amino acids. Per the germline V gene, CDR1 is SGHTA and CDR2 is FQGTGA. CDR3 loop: CASSPLPSGNNNEQFF. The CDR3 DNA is TGTGCCAGCAGCCCTCTGCCTAGCGGGAATAACAATGAGCAGTTCTTC.

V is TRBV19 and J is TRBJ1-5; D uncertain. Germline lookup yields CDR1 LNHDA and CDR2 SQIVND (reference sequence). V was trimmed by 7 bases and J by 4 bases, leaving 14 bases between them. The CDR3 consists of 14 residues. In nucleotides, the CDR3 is TGTGCCAGTAATGGGAGGATAACAAATCAGCCCCAGCATTTT. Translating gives CASNGRITNQPQHF. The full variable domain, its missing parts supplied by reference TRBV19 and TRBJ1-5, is DGGITQSPKYLFRKEGQNVTLSCEQNLNHDAMYWYRQDPGQGLRLIYYSQIVNDFQKGDIAEGYSVSREKKESFPLTVTSAQKNPTAFYLCASNGRITNQPQHFGDGTRLSIL.

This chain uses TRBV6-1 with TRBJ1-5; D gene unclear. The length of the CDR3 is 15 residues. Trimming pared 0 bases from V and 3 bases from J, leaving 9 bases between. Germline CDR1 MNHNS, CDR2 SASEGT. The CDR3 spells CASSEAWRANQPQHF. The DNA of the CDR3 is TGTGCCAGCAGTGAAGCTTGGAGGGCCAATCAGCCCCAGCATTTT.

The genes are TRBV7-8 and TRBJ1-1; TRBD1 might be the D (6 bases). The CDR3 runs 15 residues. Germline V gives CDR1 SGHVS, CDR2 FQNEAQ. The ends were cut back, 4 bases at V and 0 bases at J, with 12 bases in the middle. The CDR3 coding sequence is TGTGCCAGCAGCTGGACGACAGGCATGAACACTGAAGCTTTCTTT. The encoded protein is CASSWTTGMNTEAFF.